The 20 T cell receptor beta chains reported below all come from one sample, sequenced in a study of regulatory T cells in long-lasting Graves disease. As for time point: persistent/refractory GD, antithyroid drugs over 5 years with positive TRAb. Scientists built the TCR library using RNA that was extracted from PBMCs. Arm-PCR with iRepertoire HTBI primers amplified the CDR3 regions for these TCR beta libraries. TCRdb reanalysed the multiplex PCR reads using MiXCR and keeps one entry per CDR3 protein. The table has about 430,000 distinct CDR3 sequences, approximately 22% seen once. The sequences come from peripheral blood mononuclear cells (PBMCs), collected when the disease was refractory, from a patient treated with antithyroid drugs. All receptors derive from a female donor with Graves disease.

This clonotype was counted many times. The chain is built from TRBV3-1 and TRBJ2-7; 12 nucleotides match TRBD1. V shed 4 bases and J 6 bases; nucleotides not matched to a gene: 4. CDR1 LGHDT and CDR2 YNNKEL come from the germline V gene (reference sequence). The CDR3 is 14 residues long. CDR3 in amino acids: CASSLRDRGREQYF. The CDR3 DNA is TGTGCCAGCAGCCTCCGGGACAGGGGGCGCGAGCAGTACTTC.

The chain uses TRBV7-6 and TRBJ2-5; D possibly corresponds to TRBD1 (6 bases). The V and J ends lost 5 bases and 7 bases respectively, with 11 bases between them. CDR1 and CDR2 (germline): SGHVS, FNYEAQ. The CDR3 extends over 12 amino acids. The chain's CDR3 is CASSPLQGTQYF. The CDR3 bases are TGTGCCAGCAGCCCACTACAGGGGACCCAGTACTTC. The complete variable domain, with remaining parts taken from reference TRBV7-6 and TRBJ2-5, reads GAGVSQSPRYKVTKRGQDVALRCDPISGHVSLYWYRQALGQGPEFLTYFNYEAQQDKSGLPNDRFSAERPEGSISTLTIQRTEQRDSAMYRCASSPLQGTQYFGPGTRLLVL.

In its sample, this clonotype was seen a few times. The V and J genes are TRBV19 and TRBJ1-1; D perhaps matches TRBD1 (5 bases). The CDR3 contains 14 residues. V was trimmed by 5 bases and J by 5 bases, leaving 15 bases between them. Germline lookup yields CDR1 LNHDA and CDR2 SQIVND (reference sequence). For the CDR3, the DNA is TGTGCCAGTAGTGGGCCAGGGTTGAGGACTGAAGCTTTCTTT. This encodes CASSGPGLRTEAFF.

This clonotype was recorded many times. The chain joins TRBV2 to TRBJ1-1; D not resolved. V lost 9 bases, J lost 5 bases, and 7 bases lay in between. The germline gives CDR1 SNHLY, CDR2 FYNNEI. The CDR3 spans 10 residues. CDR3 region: CASYVTEAFF. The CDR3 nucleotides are TGTGCCAGTTACGTGACTGAAGCTTTCTTT.

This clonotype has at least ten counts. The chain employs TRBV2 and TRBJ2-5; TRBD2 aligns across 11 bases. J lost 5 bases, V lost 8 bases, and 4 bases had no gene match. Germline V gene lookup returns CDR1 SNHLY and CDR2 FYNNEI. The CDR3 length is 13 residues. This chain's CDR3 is CASVVAGGETQYF. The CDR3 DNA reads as TGTGCCAGCGTGGTAGCGGGAGGGGAGACCCAGTACTTC.

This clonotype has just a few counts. CDR3 protein: CASSRREIQETQYF. The CDR3 DNA reads TGCGCCAGCAGCAGGAGGGAGATCCAAGAGACCCAGTACTTC. V usage is TRBV5-1 and J usage is TRBJ2-5; possible D gene TRBD2, 6 bases. V dropped 4 bases and J dropped 1 base, with 11 bases sitting between them. Per germline, CDR1 SGHRS and CDR2 YFSETQ. The CDR3 sequence is 14 residues long.

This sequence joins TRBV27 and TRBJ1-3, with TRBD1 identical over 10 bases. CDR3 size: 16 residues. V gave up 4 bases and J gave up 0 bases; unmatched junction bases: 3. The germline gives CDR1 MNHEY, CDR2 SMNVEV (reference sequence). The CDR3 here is CASSSGTGVSGNTIYF. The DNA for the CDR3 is TGTGCCAGCAGTTCCGGGACAGGGGTCTCTGGAAACACCATATATTTT.

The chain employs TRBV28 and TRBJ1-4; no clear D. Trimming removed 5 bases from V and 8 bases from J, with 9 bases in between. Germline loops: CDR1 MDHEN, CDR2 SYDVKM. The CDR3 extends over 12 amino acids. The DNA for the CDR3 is TGTGCCAGCAGTGCTACCATAGAAAAACTGTTTTTT. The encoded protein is CASSATIEKLFF. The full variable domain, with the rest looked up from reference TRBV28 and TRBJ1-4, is DVKVTQSSRYLVKRTGEKVFLECVQDMDHENMFWYRQDPGLGLRLIYFSYDVKMKEKGDIPEGYSVSREKKERFSLILESASTNQTSMYLCASSATIEKLFFGSGTQLSVL.

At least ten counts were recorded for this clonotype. The CDR3: CASSPPETSTGELFF. The CDR3 region has the DNA TGTGCCAGCAGCCCCCCGGAAACTAGCACCGGGGAGCTGTTTTTT. The chain recombines TRBV9 with TRBJ2-2; D may be TRBD2 (5 bases). Germline CDR1 and CDR2: SGDLS and YYNGEE. CDR3 length equals 15 residues. V dropped 4 bases and J dropped 4 bases, with 14 bases sitting between them. Variable domain in full (rest from reference TRBV9 and TRBJ2-2): DSGVTQTPKHLITATGQRVTLRCSPRSGDLSVYWYQQSLDQGLQFLIQYYNGEERAKGNILERFSAQQFPDLHSELNLSSLELGDSALYFCASSPPETSTGELFFGEGSRLTVL.

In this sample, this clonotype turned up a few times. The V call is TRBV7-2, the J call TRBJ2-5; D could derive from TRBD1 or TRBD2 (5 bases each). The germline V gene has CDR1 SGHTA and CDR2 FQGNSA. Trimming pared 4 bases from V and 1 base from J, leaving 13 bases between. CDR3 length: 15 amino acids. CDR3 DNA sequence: TGTGCCAGCAGCTCATTCGGGACCTCCCAAGAGACCCAGTACTTC. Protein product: CASSSFGTSQETQYF.

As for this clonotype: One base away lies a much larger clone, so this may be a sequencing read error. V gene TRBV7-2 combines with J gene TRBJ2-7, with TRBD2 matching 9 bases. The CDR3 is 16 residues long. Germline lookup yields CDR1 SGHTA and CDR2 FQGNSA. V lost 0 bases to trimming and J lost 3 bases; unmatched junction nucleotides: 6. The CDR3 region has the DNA TGTGCCAGCAGCTTAGCGCAGGCAGCGGGAGGCTACGAGCAGTACTTC. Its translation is CASSLAQAAGGYEQYF.

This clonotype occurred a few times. This CDR3 reads CATSDQGTETPYEQYF. For the CDR3, the DNA is TGTGCCACCAGTGATCAGGGGACAGAGACTCCCTACGAGCAGTACTTC. The chain couples TRBV24-1 to TRBJ2-7; TRBD1 matches at 7 bases. The CDR3 loop spans 16 amino acids. The trim removed 3 bases at V and 2 bases at J, leaving 9 bases unmatched. The germline V gene has CDR1 KGHDR and CDR2 SFDVKD.

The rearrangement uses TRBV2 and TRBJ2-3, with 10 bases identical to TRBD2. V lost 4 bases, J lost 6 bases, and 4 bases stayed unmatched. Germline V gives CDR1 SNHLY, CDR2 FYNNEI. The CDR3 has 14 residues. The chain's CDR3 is CASSGTSGTDTQYF. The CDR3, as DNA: TGTGCCAGCAGTGGTACTAGCGGGACGGATACGCAGTATTTT.

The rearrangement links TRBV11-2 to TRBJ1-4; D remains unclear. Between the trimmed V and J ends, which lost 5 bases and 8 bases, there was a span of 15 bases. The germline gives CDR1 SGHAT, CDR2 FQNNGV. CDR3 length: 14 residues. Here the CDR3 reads CASSQVGSREKLFF. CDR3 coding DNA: TGTGCCAGCAGCCAAGTGGGGAGTAGGGAAAAACTGTTTTTT. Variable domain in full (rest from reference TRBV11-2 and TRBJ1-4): EAGVAQSPRYKIIEKRQSVAFWCNPISGHATLYWYQQILGQGPKLLIQFQNNGVVDDSQLPKDRFSAERLKGVDSTLKIQPAKLEDSAVYLCASSQVGSREKLFFGSGTQLSVL.

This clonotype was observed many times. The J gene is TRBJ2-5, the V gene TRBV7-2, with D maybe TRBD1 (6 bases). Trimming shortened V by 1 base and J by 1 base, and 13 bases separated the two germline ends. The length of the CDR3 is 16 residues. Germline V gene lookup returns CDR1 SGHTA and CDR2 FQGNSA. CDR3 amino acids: CASSLGPGDTQETQYF. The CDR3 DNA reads TGTGCCAGCAGCTTAGGGCCAGGGGATACCCAAGAGACCCAGTACTTC.

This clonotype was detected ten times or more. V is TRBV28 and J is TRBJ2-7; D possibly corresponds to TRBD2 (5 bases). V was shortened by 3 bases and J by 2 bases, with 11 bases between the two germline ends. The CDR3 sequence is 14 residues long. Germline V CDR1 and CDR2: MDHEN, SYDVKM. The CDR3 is CASSLRAFTYEQYF. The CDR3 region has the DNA TGTGCCAGCAGTTTGCGGGCCTTCACCTACGAGCAGTACTTC.

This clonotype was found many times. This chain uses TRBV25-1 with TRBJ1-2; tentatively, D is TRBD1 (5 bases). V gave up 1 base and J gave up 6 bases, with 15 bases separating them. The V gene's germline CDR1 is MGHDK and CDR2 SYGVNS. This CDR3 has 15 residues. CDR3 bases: TGTGCCAGCAGTGAATCGGTCCGACCGGGGGATGGCTACACCTTC. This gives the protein CASSESVRPGDGYTF.

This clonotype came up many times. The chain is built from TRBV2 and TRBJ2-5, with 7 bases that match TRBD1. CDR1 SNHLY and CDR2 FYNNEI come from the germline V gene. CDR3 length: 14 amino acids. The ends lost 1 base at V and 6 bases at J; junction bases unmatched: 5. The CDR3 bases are TGTGCCAGCAGTGAAGACAGGGGAACGAAGACCCAGTACTTC. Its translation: CASSEDRGTKTQYF.

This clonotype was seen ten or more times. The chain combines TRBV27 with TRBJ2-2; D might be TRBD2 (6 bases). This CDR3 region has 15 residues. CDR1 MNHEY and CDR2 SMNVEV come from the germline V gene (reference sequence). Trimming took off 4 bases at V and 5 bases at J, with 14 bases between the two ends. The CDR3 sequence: CASSSGLGTTGELFF. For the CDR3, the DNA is TGTGCCAGCAGTTCGGGACTGGGAACGACCGGGGAGCTGTTTTTT.

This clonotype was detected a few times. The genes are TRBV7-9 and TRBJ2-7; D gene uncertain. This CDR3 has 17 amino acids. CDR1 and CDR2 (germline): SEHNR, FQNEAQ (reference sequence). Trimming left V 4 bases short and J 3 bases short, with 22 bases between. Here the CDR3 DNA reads TGTGCCAGCAGCTCCCCCCAAAACACCCGGCCATTCTACGAGCAGTACTTC. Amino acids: CASSSPQNTRPFYEQYF.